This is a list of T cell receptor beta chains from one sample in a study of control samples from healthy donors and cancer patients. TCRdb's table, derived via immunoSEQ multiplex PCR, lists solely in-frame clones and lacks some. The data contain under 200,000 clones, around 94% of them seen just once; the ten biggest clones take up about 14%. What was sequenced was PBMCs. These TCRs come from a man in his sixties with colorectal cancer. The CDR3 runs from the conserved cysteine through the conserved F or W. Fields, in order: clone size, V gene, J gene, CDR3 protein. Not all rows give a size; the values are once, few, many and, for expanded clones, a class.

abundance: -
v_gene: TRBV28
j_gene: TRBJ1-4
CDR3aa: CASLGQGATNEKLFF

abundance: -
v_gene: TRBV7-9
j_gene: TRBJ1-1
CDR3aa: CASSPISKGENTEAFF

abundance: -
v_gene: TRBV6-4
j_gene: TRBJ1-1
CDR3aa: CASSDARRAFF

abundance: once
v_gene: TRBV7-2
j_gene: TRBJ1-3
CDR3aa: CASSRTGPGNTIYF

abundance: -
v_gene: TRBV19
j_gene: TRBJ1-4
CDR3aa: CASSIIGEVGEKLFF

abundance: -
v_gene: TRBV7-2
j_gene: TRBJ1-1
CDR3aa: CASTRPGQPEAFF

abundance: -
v_gene: TRBV29-1
j_gene: TRBJ1-1
CDR3aa: CSVGPGGAPATEAFF

abundance: -
v_gene: TRBV5-1
j_gene: TRBJ2-3
CDR3aa: CASNGGVGTDTQYF

abundance: -
v_gene: TRBV18
j_gene: TRBJ2-5
CDR3aa: CASSPQQGLQETQYF

abundance: -
v_gene: TRBV6-4
j_gene: TRBJ1-2
CDR3aa: CASSDSSGLEGYTF

abundance: -
v_gene: TRBV9
j_gene: TRBJ1-2
CDR3aa: CASSGISARQGYTF

abundance: -
v_gene: TRBV5-1
j_gene: TRBJ2-5
CDR3aa: CASSLGPSGGFFQETQYF

abundance: -
v_gene: TRBV12-3/TRBV12-4
j_gene: TRBJ1-6
CDR3aa: CASSSTGSPLHF

abundance: -
v_gene: TRBV29-1
j_gene: TRBJ1-2
CDR3aa: CSVELRGIYGYTF

abundance: few
v_gene: TRBV9
j_gene: TRBJ2-2
CDR3aa: CASSERTSLGELFF

abundance: -
v_gene: TRBV9
j_gene: TRBJ1-1
CDR3aa: CASSAPTGVNTEAFF

abundance: -
v_gene: TRBV5-6
j_gene: TRBJ1-2
CDR3aa: CASSRTGPYYGYTF

abundance: -
v_gene: TRBV28
j_gene: TRBJ1-4
CDR3aa: CASSMGQGALANEKLFF

abundance: -
v_gene: TRBV5-6
j_gene: TRBJ2-5
CDR3aa: CASSLVSGGKETQYF